The 17 T cell receptor beta chains below were found in one sample sequenced in a study of T cell responses to AZD1222 COVID-19 vaccine. Using immunoSEQ multiplex PCR, the repertoire was profiled, and TCRdb retains in-frame clones only, with some absent. The sample shows tens of thousands of clones, approximately 87% of them seen only once. The material was peripheral blood, obtained 28 days after the second AZD1222 dose. The receptors were sampled from an adult who received the AZD1222 COVID-19 vaccine.

This clone appeared once. The V and J genes are TRBV4-2 and TRBJ1-1, with D uncertain. This CDR3 has 15 amino acids. Trimming left V 0 bases short and J 4 bases short, with 12 bases between. Looked up from germline, CDR1 is LGHNA and CDR2 is YNFKEQ. This CDR3 is CASSQEEGSLTEAFF. The CDR3 bases are TGTGCCAGCAGCCAAGAGGAGGGCAGTCTCACTGAAGCTTTCTTT.

The J gene is TRBJ1-1, the V gene TRBV5-1; the match to TRBD1 covers 9 bases. V lost 5 bases, J lost 0 bases, and 5 bases stayed unmatched. The CDR3 has 15 amino acids. CDR1 and CDR2 (germline): SGHRS, YFSETQ. The CDR3 DNA sequence: TGCGCCAGCAGGGGGACAGGGTTGGTGAACACTGAAGCTTTCTTT. Protein: CASRGTGLVNTEAFF. The whole variable domain, filled in from reference TRBV5-1 and TRBJ1-1, reads KAGVTQTPRYLIKTRGQQVTLSCSPISGHRSVSWYQQTPGQGLQFLFEYFSETQRNKGNFPGRFSGRQFSNSRSEMNVSTLELGDSALYLCASRGTGLVNTEAFFGQGTRLTVV.

The rearrangement links TRBV10-3 to TRBJ2-1; D may be TRBD1 (6 bases). The germline V gene has CDR1 ENHRY and CDR2 SYGVKD. This CDR3 is 17 amino acids long. Trimming removed 3 bases at V and 0 bases at J, with 15 bases between. The CDR3 bases are TGTGCCATCAGTGACCCCAAGGGGGTTAGCTCCTACAATGAGCAGTTCTTC. The encoded protein is CAISDPKGVSSYNEQFF.

This sequence joins TRBV6-2 or TRBV6-3 and TRBJ2-6; D gene ambiguous. The CDR3 extends over 16 amino acids. V was shortened by 0 bases and J by 2 bases, with 8 bases between the two germline ends. Looked up from germline, CDR1 is MNHEY and CDR2 is SVGEGT. CDR3 protein: CASSYSGGTGANVLTF. The CDR3 nucleotides are TGTGCCAGCAGTTACTCGGGTGGAACTGGGGCCAACGTCCTGACTTTC.

The CDR3 here is CASSLAIRGEQFF. The DNA of the CDR3 is TGTGCCAGCAGCTTAGCGATCAGGGGTGAGCAGTTCTTC. J is TRBJ2-1 and V is TRBV7-6, with D possibly being TRBD1 (6 bases). CDR1 SGHVS and CDR2 FNYEAQ come from the germline V gene. The ends were cut back, 0 bases at V and 9 bases at J, with 9 bases in the middle. The CDR3 is made up of 13 amino acids.

This chain connects TRBV6-5 to TRBJ2-5; TRBD1 aligns across 9 bases. The CDR3 has 15 amino acids. CDR1 MNHEY and CDR2 SVGAGI come from the germline V gene. The trim removed 6 bases at V and 6 bases at J, leaving 11 bases unmatched. DNA for the CDR3: TGTGCCAGCAGGGTTTCCACAGGGGGCAGGCAGACCCAGTACTTC. Encoded protein: CASRVSTGGRQTQYF.

The V and J genes are TRBV5-5 and TRBJ1-5; possible D gene TRBD1, 5 bases. This CDR3 is 15 amino acids long. The V gene's germline CDR1 is SGHKS and CDR2 YYEKEE (reference sequence). V lost 0 bases and J lost 6, with 13 bases in between. CDR3 DNA sequence: TGTGCCAGCAGCTTGGGACAGTCCTCCTCTCAGCCCCAGCATTTT. It codes for CASSLGQSSSQPQHF.

The chain couples TRBV5-6 to TRBJ1-2; tentative D call: TRBD1 (6 bases). The CDR3 runs to 16 residues. V lost 0 bases and J 0 bases, leaving 12 bases between the germline ends. Germline CDR1 is SGHDT and CDR2 is YYEEEE. The CDR3 DNA reads TGTGCCAGCAGCTTGGCAGGGGCAAAAGCTAACTATGGCTACACCTTC. Its protein product is CASSLAGAKANYGYTF.

The J gene is TRBJ1-2, the V gene TRBV12-3 or TRBV12-4; D unclear. The ends were cut back, 3 bases at V and 7 bases at J, with 9 bases in the middle. The CDR3 spans 12 residues. Here the CDR3 DNA reads TGTGCCAGCAGTTTTGAGTCTCTTGGCTACACCTTC. The encoded protein is CASSFESLGYTF.

The chain links TRBV5-1 to TRBJ1-6, with 7 bases aligning to TRBD1. The junction had 5 bases not matched to a gene; V was cut back by 4 bases and J by 7 bases. Germline V gene lookup returns CDR1 SGHRS and CDR2 YFSETQ. The CDR3 runs to 14 residues. CDR3 coding DNA: TGCGCCAGCAGCACTGACAGGGAGAATTCACCCCTCCACTTT. Amino acids: CASSTDRENSPLHF.

The chain carries TRBV15 and TRBJ2-7, with 11 bases identical to TRBD1. After removal of 3 bases from V and 5 bases from J, the junction contained 6 bases not matched to a gene. The CDR3 covers 15 residues. The V gene's germline CDR1 is LNHNV and CDR2 YYDKDF (reference sequence). The DNA for the CDR3 is TGTGCCACCAGCAGGGGGACAGGGGGAATCAACGAGCAGTACTTC. Translated: CATSRGTGGINEQYF.

V is TRBV6-2 or TRBV6-3 and J is TRBJ2-2; D not resolved. CDR1 MNHEY and CDR2 SVGEGT come from the germline V gene. The V end lost 5 bases, the J end lost 1 base, and 14 bases lay between the germline ends. The CDR3 runs to 16 residues. Here the CDR3 DNA reads TGTGCCAGCAGTCCCTTTGAGGATTTGAACACCGGGGAGCTGTTTTTT. Residues: CASSPFEDLNTGELFF.

V and J are TRBV6-5 and TRBJ2-2; D is perhaps TRBD1 or TRBD2 (5 bases each). There are 15 residues in the CDR3. From germline, CDR1 is MNHEY and CDR2 SVGAGI. V was pared by 6 bases and J by 0 bases, with 11 bases between. This CDR3 is CASRSGTANTGELFF. In nucleotides, the CDR3 is TGTGCCAGCAGGTCAGGGACGGCGAACACCGGGGAGCTGTTTTTT.

This chain joins TRBV10-1 and TRBJ2-7; D possibly uses TRBD1 or TRBD2 (6 bases each). The CDR3 consists of 12 residues. The V end lost 6 bases, the J end lost 4 bases, and 10 bases lay between the germline ends. In germline, CDR1 is WNHNN, CDR2 SYGVQD (reference sequence). The CDR3 sequence is CASRKGGYEQYF. Here the CDR3 DNA reads TGCGCCAGCAGAAAGGGGGGATACGAGCAGTACTTC.

V gene TRBV6-5 combines with J gene TRBJ1-1; D possibly corresponds to TRBD1 (5 bases). The CDR3 contains 14 residues. CDR1 is MNHEY, CDR2 SVGAGI, per germline. V was shortened by 7 bases and J by 11 bases, with 23 bases between the two germline ends. CDR3 sequence: CASTHLLGDGLAFF. The CDR3 DNA follows: TGTGCCAGCACCCACCTTTTAGGGGATGGGCTGGCTTTCTTT.

The V gene is TRBV6-5, the J gene TRBJ1-6; D is perhaps TRBD1 (5 bases). This CDR3 has 13 amino acids. The germline gives CDR1 MNHEY, CDR2 SVGAGI. The V and J ends lost 8 bases and 6 bases respectively, with 11 bases between them. The CDR3: CASGDGPNSPLHF. DNA of the CDR3: TGTGCCAGCGGGGACGGACCTAATTCACCCCTCCACTTT.

V usage is TRBV2 and J usage is TRBJ1-2; weak D call: TRBD1 (6 bases). CDR3 length equals 14 residues. V lost 6 bases and J 6 bases, leaving 17 bases between the germline ends. Germline V gene data show CDR1 as SNHLY and CDR2 as FYNNEI. The CDR3 nucleotides are TGTGCCAGCAGCCGGGGCCCAGGGGCAGATGGCTACACCTTC. It specifies CASSRGPGADGYTF.